The clone carrying this T cell receptor beta chain came up once. The antigen is undetermined. Sequenced by immunoSEQ multiplex PCR; TCRdb stores in-frame clones only, minus some. The top ten clones hold 1% to 1.5% of a sample with some 97,000 clones, about 95% of them seen once. The V end was cut by 0 bases, the J end by 6 bases, with 12 bases between. The CDR3 spans 15 residues. The V gene's germline CDR1 is MGHRA and CDR2 YSYEKL. This entry comes from a study of siplizumab effects on memory and regulatory T cells. General study results and limits: Naive T cell populations appeared to exhibit greater diversity than memory cells and appeared to be major alloresponse contributors. Siplizumab led to significantly less abundant alloreactive sequences that could be traced back to unstimulated CD4+ memory cells.

This chain links TRBV4-1 with TRBJ1-5; D possibly corresponds to TRBD1 (6 bases). This receptor was taken from a human donor in good health. Input material: non-Treg CD4+ T cells sorted from blood. For the CDR3, the DNA is TGCGCCAGCAGCCAAGACTCCCAGGGGAGTCAGCCCCAGCATTTT. Protein sequence: CASSQDSQGSQPQHF.